This T cell receptor (beta chain) came from a study of PD-1 blockade in classical Hodgkin lymphoma. Profiled with immunoSEQ multiplex PCR; TCRdb holds only in-frame clones, not every one. The table includes around 150,000 clones, about four fifths detected once. The ends were cut back, 0 bases at V and 4 bases at J, with 18 bases in the middle. CDR3 length: 17 amino acids. Per germline, CDR1 SGHRS and CDR2 YFSETQ. For this clone: Its cognate antigen is unknown.

Each and every patient relapsed after autologous stem cell transplantation, and patients got differing brentuximab vedotin exposure. Complete response, partial response or progressive disease was each patient's best response. Study findings and constraints: The diversity seen at baseline in complete responders resembled that of newly diagnosed patients. While CD8+ TCR diversity did not rise significantly by C4D1, CD4+ TCR diversity did. After ASCT, patients who started nivolumab under 1 year later were excluded.

This chain links TRBV5-1 with TRBJ2-3; possibly TRBD2 for D (6 bases). This sequence was found in a human donor with classical Hodgkin lymphoma. The input for sequencing was peripheral blood mononuclear cells (PBMCs), taken before the second cycle of nivolumab. The chain's CDR3 is CASSLAVGLGSPDTQYF. Here the CDR3 DNA reads TGCGCCAGCAGCTTGGCCGTGGGACTGGGGAGTCCAGATACGCAGTATTTT.